These 31 T cell receptor beta chains share one sample of origin, sequenced in a study of blood T cell repertoires in COVID-19. Clones were read by immunoSEQ multiplex PCR, and TCRdb kept only the in-frame ones, dropping some. Of tens of thousands of clones listed, 75% to 90% are singletons. Material: peripheral blood. The receptors stem from a woman aged 80 or over with acute or convalescent COVID-19.

The J gene is TRBJ1-2, the V gene TRBV18; D ambiguous. The CDR3 contains 15 residues. From germline, CDR1 is KGHSH and CDR2 LQKENI. Trimming shortened V by 2 bases and J by 7 bases, and 17 bases separated the two germline ends. The CDR3 sequence: CASSPTGAADPGYTF. CDR3 nucleotides: TGTGCCAGCTCACCAACTGGAGCCGCTGACCCTGGCTACACCTTC.

This rearrangement joins TRBV10-3 to TRBJ1-1; a possible D gene is TRBD1 (6 bases). The CDR3 spans 12 residues. Germline-derived CDR1 and CDR2 are ENHRY and SYGVKD. Trimming removed 3 bases from V and 10 bases from J, with 12 bases in between. The CDR3 protein is CAISDNRERAFF. The CDR3 bases are TGTGCCATCAGTGATAACAGGGAGCGAGCTTTCTTT.

The chain carries TRBV2 and TRBJ1-5; D may be TRBD1 (5 bases). V was shortened by 6 bases and J by 3 bases, with 18 bases between the two germline ends. The CDR3 runs 16 residues. Germline V gene sequence: CDR1 SNHLY, CDR2 FYNNEI. The CDR3 loop reads CASRLTPRQYNQPQHF. The CDR3 DNA follows: TGTGCCAGCAGATTAACACCACGACAGTACAATCAGCCCCAGCATTTT.

The gene calls are TRBV5-4 and TRBJ1-1, with unresolved D. CDR3 size: 11 residues. V lost 0 bases, J lost 7 bases, and 4 bases lay in between. Germline loops: CDR1 SGHNT, CDR2 YYREEE (reference sequence). The CDR3 here is CASSLDGEAFF. The CDR3 DNA reads TGTGCCAGCAGCTTGGACGGTGAAGCTTTCTTT.

The chain uses TRBV21-1 and TRBJ2-4; the table's D gene call, TRBD1, was not cross checked with the DNA. TRBV21-1 represents a pseudogene. This CDR3 contains 12 residues. CDR3: CAKGQGQDIQYF. The CDR3 nucleotides read TGTGCCAAAGGACAGGGCCAAGACATTCAGTACTTC.

The chain combines TRBV7-9 with TRBJ1-1; D is perhaps TRBD1 (6 bases). There are 16 residues in the CDR3. The germline V gene encodes CDR1 SEHNR and CDR2 FQNEAQ (reference sequence). V dropped 0 bases and J dropped 1 base, with 12 bases sitting between them. This CDR3 is CASSLAQGQTNTEAFF. The CDR3 DNA sequence: TGTGCCAGCAGCTTAGCGCAAGGACAGACGAACACTGAAGCTTTCTTT.

The chain is built from TRBV2 and TRBJ2-7; TRBD1 aligns across 10 bases. There are 14 residues in the CDR3. With V trimmed by 8 bases and J by 4 bases, 8 bases remained unmatched. Germline V gene lookup returns CDR1 SNHLY and CDR2 FYNNEI. The CDR3 nucleotides are TGTGCCAGCGAGACAGGGGGCGCAAGGTACGAGCAGTACTTC. This codes for CASETGGARYEQYF.

V usage is TRBV7-3 and J usage is TRBJ2-1, with 11 bases that match TRBD2. This CDR3 is built from 17 residues. The germline V gene has CDR1 SGHTA and CDR2 FQGTGA. V lost 2 bases and J lost 5; bases outside the gene matches: 8. DNA for the CDR3: TGTGCCAGCAGCTTATTTACTAGCGGGAGTGGACACAATGAGCAGTTCTTC. Translating gives CASSLFTSGSGHNEQFF.

The chain recombines TRBV7-9 with TRBJ2-2; 7 nucleotides align to TRBD2. The germline V gene has CDR1 SEHNR and CDR2 FQNEAQ (reference sequence). The CDR3 totals 16 residues. J gave up 2 bases and V 5 bases, and 8 bases lay outside the gene matches. The CDR3 DNA reads TGTGCCAGCAGCCCTGGGGGGGGGACCAACACCGGGGAGCTGTTTTTT. It codes for CASSPGGGTNTGELFF.

This clone turned up a few times. The rearrangement uses TRBV2 and TRBJ2-6, with 9 bases aligning to TRBD1. The ends lost 8 bases at V and 1 base at J; junction bases unmatched: 9. From germline, CDR1 is SNHLY and CDR2 FYNNEI. The CDR3 loop spans 17 amino acids. CDR3 DNA: TGTGCCAGCGTACCGGGACAGGGACCTTCTGGGGCCAACGTCCTGACTTTC. Translating gives CASVPGQGPSGANVLTF.

This clone was observed a few times. The V and J genes are TRBV12-3 or TRBV12-4 and TRBJ2-1, with a tentative D call TRBD1 (5 bases). Trimming shortened V by 6 bases and J by 5 bases, and 11 bases separated the two germline ends. This CDR3 comprises 13 residues. CDR3 in DNA: TGTGCCAGCAGACGCCAAGGGGACAATGAGCAGTTCTTC. Translating it yields CASRRQGDNEQFF.

This clone has only a few counts. The chain combines TRBV9 with TRBJ2-1; D is perhaps TRBD1 (5 bases). CDR3 size: 16 residues. Trimming pared 1 base from V and 7 bases from J, leaving 18 bases between. Germline V gives CDR1 SGDLS, CDR2 YYNGEE. The CDR3: CASSVKGSGSSNEQFF. In nucleotides, the CDR3 is TGTGCCAGCAGCGTAAAGGGGTCCGGGTCTTCTAATGAGCAGTTCTTC.

The CDR3: CASSKQLAGEYNEQFF. CDR3 sequence (DNA): TGTGCCAGCAGCAAACAGCTAGCGGGAGAATATAATGAGCAGTTCTTC. J is TRBJ2-1 and V is TRBV5-5, with TRBD2 identical over 10 bases. CDR1 is SGHKS and CDR2 is YYEKEE in the germline V gene (reference sequence). The CDR3 is 16 residues long. The V and J ends lost 4 bases and 7 bases, in that order; junction bases with no gene match: 11.

V and J are TRBV6-2 or TRBV6-3 and TRBJ1-5; 7 positions match TRBD1. With 4 bases clipped from V and 2 bases from J, the junction kept 20 bases outside the gene matches. This CDR3 is 20 amino acids long. CDR1 is MNHEY, CDR2 SVGEGT, per germline. The CDR3 DNA follows: TGTGCCAGCAGTTTCCTCGTCGCGGGACAGACCCCTGGTCGCAATCAGCCCCAGCATTTT. Amino acid sequence: CASSFLVAGQTPGRNQPQHF.

The chain joins TRBV15 to TRBJ1-2, with unresolved D. The CDR3 is 13 residues long. CDR1 and CDR2 from the germline V gene are LNHNV and YYDKDF (reference sequence). Trimming cost V 0 bases and J 4 bases, with 6 bases left between them. CDR3 amino acids: CATSRDHIYGYTF. Written as DNA, the CDR3 is TGTGCCACCAGCAGAGATCACATCTATGGCTACACCTTC.

The chain recombines TRBV6-5 with TRBJ1-3; D not resolved. This CDR3 region has 14 residues. The germline V and J ends were trimmed by 7 bases and 2 bases, with 12 bases remaining between them. CDR1 is MNHEY, CDR2 SVGAGI, per germline. CDR3 in DNA: TGTGCCAGCAAACGGGAATTGGCTGGAAACACCATATATTTT. Amino acids: CASKRELAGNTIYF.

The chain combines TRBV7-9 with TRBJ1-1; TRBD1 matches at 10 bases. The CDR3 loop spans 14 amino acids. CDR1 SEHNR and CDR2 FQNEAQ come from the germline V gene (reference sequence). Trimming removed 6 bases from V and 5 bases from J; junction bases left unmatched: 6. CDR3 coding DNA: TGTGCCAGCAGGCGCCGGGACAGGGGTACTGAAGCTTTCTTT. Translating it yields CASRRRDRGTEAFF.

This rearrangement joins TRBV2 to TRBJ1-2, with 9 bases identical to TRBD1. The CDR3 runs to 13 residues. Unmatched junction bases numbered 5, after V lost 4 bases and J lost 8 bases. From germline, CDR1 is SNHLY and CDR2 FYNNEI. CDR3 residues: CASSGTGGAGYTF. The CDR3 nucleotides are TGTGCCAGCAGTGGCACAGGGGGCGCGGGCTACACCTTC.

This sequence joins TRBV24-1 and TRBJ1-2, with 10 nucleotides matching TRBD1. This CDR3 spans 16 amino acids. Germline CDR1 is KGHDR and CDR2 is SFDVKD. Trimming removed 4 bases from V and 7 bases from J; junction bases left unmatched: 11. DNA for the CDR3: TGTGCCACCAGTGAGCGAGGGACAGGGGTCTTAACTGGCTACACCTTC. This codes for CATSERGTGVLTGYTF.

The chain joins TRBV19 to TRBJ1-1; 8 bases agree with TRBD1. Per the germline V gene, CDR1 is LNHDA and CDR2 is SQIVND (reference sequence). CDR3 length: 16 amino acids. With V trimmed by 0 bases and J by 6 bases, 9 bases remained unmatched. In DNA form, the CDR3 reads TGTGCCAGTAGTATAGATCCCCGACAGGGGTGGGCTGAAGCTTTCTTT. Its translation: CASSIDPRQGWAEAFF.

The chain links TRBV10-3 to TRBJ1-2, with D perhaps matching TRBD1 (5 bases). The CDR3 is made up of 14 amino acids. Germline V gene data show CDR1 as ENHRY and CDR2 as SYGVKD. Trimming took 0 bases from V and 3 from J, leaving 8 bases between them. The CDR3 DNA follows: TGTGCCATCAGTGAGTCGGGGGACTACTATGGCTACACCTTC. Translated: CAISESGDYYGYTF.

This chain uses TRBV10-3 with TRBJ2-1, with 12 nucleotides matching TRBD2. CDR1 is ENHRY and CDR2 is SYGVKD in the germline V gene. The CDR3 length is 17 residues. V was pared by 2 bases and J by 2 bases, with 4 bases of the junction left unmatched. The CDR3 region has the DNA TGTGCCATCAGTGAGAGGGGACTAGCGGGTACCTACAATGAGCAGTTCTTC. Translation gives CAISERGLAGTYNEQFF.

V usage is TRBV11-3 and J usage is TRBJ2-5, with D maybe TRBD1 (5 bases). The CDR3 contains 13 residues. The V end lost 5 bases, the J end lost 1 base, and 8 bases lay between the germline ends. Germline V lookup: CDR1 SGHNT, CDR2 YENEEA. DNA for the CDR3: TGTGCCAGCAGCCGACAGCCCCAAGAGACCCAGTACTTC. The encoded protein is CASSRQPQETQYF.

The chain has TRBV3-1 (or the pseudogene TRBV3-2) and TRBJ1-5; D gene uncertain. CDR1 and CDR2 from the germline V gene are LGHDT and YNNKEL (reference sequence). V gave up 1 base and J gave up 6 bases, with 16 bases separating them. The CDR3 runs to 16 residues. The CDR3 sequence: CASSQGMGGKGQPQHF. In nucleotides, the CDR3 is TGTGCCAGCAGCCAAGGGATGGGAGGGAAAGGTCAGCCCCAGCATTTT.

CDR3 protein: CATSRDLVPGGRNEQFF. The DNA for the CDR3 is TGTGCCACCAGCAGAGATCTGGTTCCAGGGGGCCGGAATGAGCAGTTCTTC. The V gene is TRBV15, the J gene TRBJ2-1; 8 bases are a match to TRBD1. With V trimmed by 0 bases and J by 7 bases, 11 bases remained unmatched. CDR1 is LNHNV, CDR2 YYDKDF, per germline (reference sequence). CDR3 size: 17 residues.

The V and J genes are TRBV5-4 and TRBJ2-1, with D tentatively TRBD2 (5 bases). This CDR3 comprises 16 residues. CDR1 and CDR2 (germline): SGHNT, YYREEE (reference sequence). V was trimmed by 4 bases and J by 0 bases, leaving 14 bases between them. The CDR3 DNA sequence: TGTGCCAGCAGCGCGCGGACTGGTAGCTCCTACAATGAGCAGTTCTTC. This sequence encodes CASSARTGSSYNEQFF. The variable domain in full, completed from reference TRBV5-4 and TRBJ2-1, reads ETGVTQSPTHLIKTRGQQVTLRCSSQSGHNTVSWYQQALGQGPQFIFQYYREEENGRGNFPPRFSGLQFPNYSSELNVNALELDDSALYLCASSARTGSSYNEQFFGPGTRLTVL.

The chain combines TRBV15 with TRBJ2-2; 11 bases align to TRBD2. There are 16 residues in the CDR3. Germline V gene sequence: CDR1 LNHNV, CDR2 YYDKDF (reference sequence). After removal of 1 base from V and 4 bases from J, the junction contained 2 bases not matched to a gene. CDR3 in amino acids: CATSRGLAGGTGELFF. In DNA form, the CDR3 reads TGTGCCACCAGCAGAGGTCTAGCGGGAGGCACCGGGGAGCTGTTTTTT.

This chain joins TRBV9 and TRBJ2-7, with 9 bases aligning to TRBD2. V dropped 4 bases and J dropped 4; count of bases not matched to a gene: 9. The CDR3 extends over 15 amino acids. The germline gives CDR1 SGDLS, CDR2 YYNGEE. The CDR3 reads CASSPRSGSQYEQYF. CDR3 in DNA: TGTGCCAGCAGCCCACGTAGCGGGAGTCAGTACGAGCAGTACTTC.

V gene TRBV7-9 combines with J gene TRBJ1-2; the D gene is possibly TRBD1 (6 bases). The CDR3 has 16 residues. V lost 5 bases and J lost 2, with 18 bases in between. The germline V gene encodes CDR1 SEHNR and CDR2 FQNEAQ (reference sequence). In nucleotides, the CDR3 is TGTGCCAGCAGCCCTTCCGGACAGTGGCAAAACTATGGCTACACCTTC. As protein: CASSPSGQWQNYGYTF.

V is TRBV5-4 and J is TRBJ2-3; 15 bases align to TRBD2. V lost 3 bases, J lost 4 bases, and 3 bases stayed unmatched. There are 16 residues in the CDR3. CDR1 and CDR2 (germline): SGHNT, YYREEE (reference sequence). The DNA of the CDR3 is TGTGCCAGCAGCTCGGGACTAGCGGGAGGCGCAGATACGCAGTATTTT. Its translation: CASSSGLAGGADTQYF. Supplemented by reference TRBV5-4 and TRBJ2-3, the full variable domain reads ETGVTQSPTHLIKTRGQQVTLRCSSQSGHNTVSWYQQALGQGPQFIFQYYREEENGRGNFPPRFSGLQFPNYSSELNVNALELDDSALYLCASSSGLAGGADTQYFGPGTRLTVL.

This clone was picked up a small number of times. The CDR3 nucleotides are TGCAGTGCCTCGTCCCAGTTCTTC. Translation: CSASSQFF. The chain joins TRBV20-1 to TRBJ2-1, with no clear D. Trimming pared 6 bases from V and 13 bases from J, leaving 7 bases between. The CDR3 runs to 8 residues. Germline CDR1 reads DFQATT; CDR2 reads SNEGSKA (reference sequence).